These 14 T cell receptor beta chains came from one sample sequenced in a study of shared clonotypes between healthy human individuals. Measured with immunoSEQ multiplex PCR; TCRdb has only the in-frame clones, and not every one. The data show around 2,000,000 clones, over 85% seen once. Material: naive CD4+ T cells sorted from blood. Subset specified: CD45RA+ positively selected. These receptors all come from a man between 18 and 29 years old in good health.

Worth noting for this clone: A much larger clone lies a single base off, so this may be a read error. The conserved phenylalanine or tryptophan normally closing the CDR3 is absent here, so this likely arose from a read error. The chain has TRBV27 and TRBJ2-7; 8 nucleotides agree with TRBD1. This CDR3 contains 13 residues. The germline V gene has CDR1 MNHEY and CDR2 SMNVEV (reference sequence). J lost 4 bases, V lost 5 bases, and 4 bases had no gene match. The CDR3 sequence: CASSVQGAYEQYS. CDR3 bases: TGTGCCAGCAGTGTCCAGGGGGCTTACGAGCAGTACTCC.

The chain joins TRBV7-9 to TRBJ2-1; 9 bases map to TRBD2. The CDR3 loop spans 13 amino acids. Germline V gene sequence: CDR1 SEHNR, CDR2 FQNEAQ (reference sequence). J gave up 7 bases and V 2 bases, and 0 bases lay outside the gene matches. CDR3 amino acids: CASSLLAGNEQFF. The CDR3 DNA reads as TGTGCCAGCAGCTTACTAGCGGGAAATGAGCAGTTCTTC.

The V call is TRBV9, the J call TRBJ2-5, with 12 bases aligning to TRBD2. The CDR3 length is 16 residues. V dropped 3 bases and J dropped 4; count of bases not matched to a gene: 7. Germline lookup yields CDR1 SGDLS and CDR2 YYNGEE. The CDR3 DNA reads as TGTGCCAGCAGCGCCTCTAGCGGGGGGGGCAGAGAGACCCAGTACTTC. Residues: CASSASSGGGRETQYF.

This chain's CDR3 is CASSVDFTGTGRYGYTF. The CDR3 nucleotides are TGTGCCAGCAGCGTAGACTTCACCGGGACAGGGCGTTATGGCTACACCTTC. The rearrangement uses TRBV9 and TRBJ1-2, with TRBD1 identical over 9 bases. Germline values: CDR1 SGDLS, CDR2 YYNGEE. Germline trimming cut 0 bases from V and 5 bases from J; bases unmatched to any gene: 11. The CDR3 length is 17 residues. The variable domain in full, completed from reference TRBV9 and TRBJ1-2, reads DSGVTQTPKHLITATGQRVTLRCSPRSGDLSVYWYQQSLDQGLQFLIQYYNGEERAKGNILERFSAQQFPDLHSELNLSSLELGDSALYFCASSVDFTGTGRYGYTFGSGTRLTVV.

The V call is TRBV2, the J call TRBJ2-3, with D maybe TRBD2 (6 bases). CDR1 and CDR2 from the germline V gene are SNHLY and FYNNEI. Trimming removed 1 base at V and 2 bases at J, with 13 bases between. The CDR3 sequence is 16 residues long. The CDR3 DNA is TGTGCCAGCAGTGAAGTGCTAGCGCCCGACACAGATACGCAGTATTTT. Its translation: CASSEVLAPDTDTQYF.

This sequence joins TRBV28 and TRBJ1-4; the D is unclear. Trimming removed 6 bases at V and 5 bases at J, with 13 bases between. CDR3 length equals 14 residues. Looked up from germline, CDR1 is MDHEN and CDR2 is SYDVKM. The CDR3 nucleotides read TGTGCCAGCAGCCCCCTTCGTTGGAATGAAAAACTGTTTTTT. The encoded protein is CASSPLRWNEKLFF.

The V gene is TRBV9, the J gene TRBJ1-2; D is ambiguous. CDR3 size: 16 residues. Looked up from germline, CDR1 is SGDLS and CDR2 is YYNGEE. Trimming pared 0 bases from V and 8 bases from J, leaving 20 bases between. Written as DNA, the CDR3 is TGTGCCAGCAGCGTAGACCAGCAGGCCCCGCCGGGGGGCTACACCTTC. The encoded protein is CASSVDQQAPPGGYTF.

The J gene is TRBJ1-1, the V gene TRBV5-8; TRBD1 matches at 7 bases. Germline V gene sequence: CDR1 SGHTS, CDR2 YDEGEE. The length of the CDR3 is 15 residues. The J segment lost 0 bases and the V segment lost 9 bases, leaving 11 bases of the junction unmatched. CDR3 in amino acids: CANRRQGIMNTEAFF. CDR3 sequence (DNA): TGTGCCAACAGGAGACAGGGAATCATGAACACTGAAGCTTTCTTT.

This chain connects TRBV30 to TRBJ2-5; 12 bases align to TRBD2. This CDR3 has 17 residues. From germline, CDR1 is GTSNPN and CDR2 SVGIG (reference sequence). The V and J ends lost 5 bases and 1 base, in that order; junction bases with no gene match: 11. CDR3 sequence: CAWGLGLAGPFQETQYF. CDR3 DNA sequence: TGTGCCTGGGGCCTAGGACTAGCGGGGCCATTCCAAGAGACCCAGTACTTC.

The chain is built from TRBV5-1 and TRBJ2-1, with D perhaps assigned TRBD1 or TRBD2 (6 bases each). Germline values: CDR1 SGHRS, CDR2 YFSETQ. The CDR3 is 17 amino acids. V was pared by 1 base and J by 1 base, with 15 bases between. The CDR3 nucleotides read TGCGCCAGCAGCTTGTCTAGGGGGGCGGGTTCCTACAATGAGCAGTTCTTC. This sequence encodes CASSLSRGAGSYNEQFF.

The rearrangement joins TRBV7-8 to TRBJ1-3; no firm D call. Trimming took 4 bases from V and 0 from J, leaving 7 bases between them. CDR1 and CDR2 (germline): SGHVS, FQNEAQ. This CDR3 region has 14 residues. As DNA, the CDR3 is TGTGCCAGCAGCTCACGGAGCTCTGGAAACACCATATATTTT. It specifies CASSSRSSGNTIYF.

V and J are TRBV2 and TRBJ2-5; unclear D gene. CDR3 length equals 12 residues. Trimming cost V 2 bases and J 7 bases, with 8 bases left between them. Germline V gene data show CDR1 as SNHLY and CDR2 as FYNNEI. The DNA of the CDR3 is TGTGCCAGCAGTGAAAGCTGGAGGACCCAGTACTTC. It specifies CASSESWRTQYF.

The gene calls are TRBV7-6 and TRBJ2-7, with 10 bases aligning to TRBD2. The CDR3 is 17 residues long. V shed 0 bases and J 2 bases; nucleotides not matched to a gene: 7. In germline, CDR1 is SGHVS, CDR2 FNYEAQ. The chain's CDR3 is CASSLASSGSLAYEQYF. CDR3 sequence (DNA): TGTGCCAGCAGCTTAGCTTCTAGCGGGAGTTTGGCCTACGAGCAGTACTTC.

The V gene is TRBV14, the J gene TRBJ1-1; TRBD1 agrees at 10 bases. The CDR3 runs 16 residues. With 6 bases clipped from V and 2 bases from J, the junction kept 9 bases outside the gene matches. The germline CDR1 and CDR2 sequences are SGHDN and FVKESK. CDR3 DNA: TGTGCCAGCAGTCCCGACAGGGGGCAAATAAACACTGAAGCTTTCTTT. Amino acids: CASSPDRGQINTEAFF.